This entry lists 22 T cell receptor beta chains sequenced from one sample in a study of cytomegalovirus exposure and HLA in healthy donors. The study ran its PCR with 60 Vbeta and 13 Jbeta primers. Some clones are missing from TCRdb's copy, which holds only in-frame ones; the method was immunoSEQ multiplex PCR. The sample records more than 150,000 clones, roughly 82% being singletons. Sequencing used PBMCs. The receptors shown here come from a woman aged 45-60 years in good health and CMV-seropositive.

This clone was picked up one time. J is TRBJ2-2 and V is TRBV6-1; 8 bases fit TRBD1. V was clipped by 6 bases and J by 4 bases; unmatched bases: 7. The CDR3 contains 15 residues. In germline, CDR1 is MNHNS, CDR2 SASEGT. The CDR3 DNA reads TGTGCCAGCAGATTCGGACAGGGAAGCACCGGGGAGCTGTTTTTT. Amino acid sequence: CASRFGQGSTGELFF.

V and J are TRBV7-2 and TRBJ2-2; 10 bases map to TRBD2. Germline-derived CDR1 and CDR2 are SGHTA and FQGNSA. The CDR3 extends over 15 amino acids. V trimming: 1 base; J trimming: 7 bases; junction bases outside the gene matches: 3. The CDR3 here is CASSLVGTSVGELFF. In nucleotides, the CDR3 is TGTGCCAGCAGCTTAGTGGGGACTAGCGTCGGGGAGCTGTTTTTT.

This chain joins TRBV2 and TRBJ2-7; 11 nucleotides line up with TRBD2. V gave up 6 bases and J gave up 5 bases; unmatched junction bases: 9. CDR3 length equals 15 residues. Germline CDR1 SNHLY, CDR2 FYNNEI. The CDR3 DNA sequence: TGTGCCAGCAGCCTTATAGCGGGGGGGCCCGACGAGCAGTACTTC. Its translation is CASSLIAGGPDEQYF.

This clone was picked up a small number of times. The V call is TRBV7-9, the J call TRBJ2-6; D gene unclear. CDR1 is SEHNR, CDR2 FQNEAQ, per germline (reference sequence). The CDR3 totals 16 residues. The V end was cut by 5 bases, the J end by 2 bases, with 13 bases between. The CDR3 region is CASSTHRIPGANVLTF. The CDR3 coding sequence is TGTGCCAGCAGCACCCACAGAATCCCTGGGGCCAACGTCCTGACTTTC.

The rearrangement joins TRBV10-3 to TRBJ1-2; 12 nucleotides agree with TRBD1. J was trimmed by 0 bases and V by 3 bases; bases with no gene match: 8. CDR1 ENHRY and CDR2 SYGVKD come from the germline V gene. The CDR3 is made up of 18 amino acids. The chain's CDR3 is CAISETGTGGLTNYGYTF. The CDR3 DNA reads TGTGCCATCAGTGAAACGGGGACAGGGGGCCTCACTAACTATGGCTACACCTTC.

This clone has a single count. The J gene is TRBJ2-3, the V gene TRBV5-4; D may be TRBD2 (6 bases). V gave up 4 bases and J gave up 2 bases, with 14 bases separating them. This CDR3 contains 15 residues. The germline V gene encodes CDR1 SGHNT and CDR2 YYREEE (reference sequence). The CDR3 sequence: CASSPRRGNTDTQYF. As DNA, the CDR3 is TGTGCCAGCAGCCCTCGGCGGGGCAACACAGATACGCAGTATTTT.

The chain links TRBV12-5 to TRBJ2-3, with 8 bases fitting TRBD1. Trimming cost V 5 bases and J 4 bases; bases outside gene matches: 8. The CDR3 consists of 15 residues. Germline V gene lookup returns CDR1 LGHNT and CDR2 FRNRAP. The CDR3 DNA reads TGTGCTAGTGGTCCCGGACAGGGTTACGCAGATACGCAGTATTTT. Residues: CASGPGQGYADTQYF.

This chain joins TRBV18 and TRBJ1-2, with 8 bases aligning to TRBD1. The V gene end was trimmed by 9 bases and the J gene end by 2 bases; junction bases not matched to a gene: 2. Germline values: CDR1 KGHSH, CDR2 LQKENI. The CDR3 totals 12 residues. CDR3 nucleotide sequence: TGTGCCAGTGGGGACAGGAACTATGGCTACACCTTC. Translating gives CASGDRNYGYTF.

This chain joins TRBV13 and TRBJ2-2; D is ambiguous. Germline CDR1 reads PRHDT; CDR2 reads FYEKMQ (reference sequence). This CDR3 is 14 amino acids long. V shed 1 base and J shed 4 bases, with 7 bases lying between them. CDR3 sequence: CASSLVQITGELFF. CDR3 coding DNA: TGTGCCAGCAGCTTAGTGCAGATCACCGGGGAGCTGTTTTTT.

The CDR3 DNA reads TGCGCCAGCAGCTTGGGACAGGTTCCTAACACTGAAGCTTTCTTT. This encodes CASSLGQVPNTEAFF. V and J are TRBV5-1 and TRBJ1-1, with a tentative D call TRBD1 (6 bases). The CDR3 contains 15 residues. Germline CDR1 and CDR2: SGHRS and YFSETQ. V lost 0 bases to trimming and J lost 2 bases, with 11 bases between them.

V usage is TRBV9 and J usage is TRBJ2-5, with 11 bases lining up with TRBD2. Trimming removed 2 bases from V and 3 bases from J; junction bases left unmatched: 9. Germline-derived CDR1 and CDR2 are SGDLS and YYNGEE. This CDR3 spans 17 amino acids. The CDR3 sequence: CASSVGTSGGREETQYF. The CDR3 nucleotides are TGTGCCAGCAGCGTCGGCACTAGCGGGGGTCGTGAAGAGACCCAGTACTTC.

The chain combines TRBV5-1 with TRBJ2-1; D is undetermined. Germline V lookup: CDR1 SGHRS, CDR2 YFSETQ. V was shortened by 3 bases and J by 7 bases, with 17 bases between the two germline ends. The CDR3 spans 15 residues. Written as DNA, the CDR3 is TGCGCCAGCAGCTCCGGGTCAACATCCCTTAATGAGCAGTTCTTC. This sequence encodes CASSSGSTSLNEQFF. Combining the CDR3 with reference TRBV5-1 and TRBJ2-1 gives the whole variable domain KAGVTQTPRYLIKTRGQQVTLSCSPISGHRSVSWYQQTPGQGLQFLFEYFSETQRNKGNFPGRFSGRQFSNSRSEMNVSTLELGDSALYLCASSSGSTSLNEQFFGPGTRLTVL.

V is TRBV4-1 and J is TRBJ2-7; D gene unclear. Germline CDR1 MGHRA, CDR2 YSYEKL. V was cut by 0 bases and J by 0 bases, with 12 bases left in between. The CDR3 runs 16 residues. For the CDR3, the DNA is TGCGCCAGCAGCCAAGATTCGCAGGCGATCTCCTACGAGCAGTACTTC. Amino acids: CASSQDSQAISYEQYF.

This sequence joins TRBV6-4 and TRBJ2-7, with 7 bases lining up with TRBD1. J lost 6 bases, V lost 8 bases, and 10 bases had no gene match. Germline V CDR1 and CDR2: MRHNA, SNTAGT. The CDR3 runs 13 residues. CDR3 sequence (DNA): TGTGCCAGCGAAGGGACAGTTGTAAGCGAGCAGTACTTC. The encoded protein is CASEGTVVSEQYF.

This chain joins TRBV7-2 and TRBJ1-2, with D unclear. The V gene's germline CDR1 is SGHTA and CDR2 FQGNSA. This CDR3 contains 12 residues. V was shortened by 3 bases and J by 3 bases, with 5 bases between the two germline ends. In nucleotides, the CDR3 is TGTGCCAGCAGCTTTCGGGACTATGGCTACACCTTC. This encodes CASSFRDYGYTF.

The CDR3 region has the DNA TGTGCCAGTAGTATCCGGGGTTCCCAAGAGACCCAGTACTTC. It is translated as CASSIRGSQETQYF. This sequence joins TRBV19 and TRBJ2-5; maybe TRBD2 (5 bases). The V gene's germline CDR1 is LNHDA and CDR2 SQIVND (reference sequence). Trimming cost V 3 bases and J 1 base, with 9 bases left between them. The CDR3 consists of 14 residues.

CDR3 protein: CASSPDRINTEAFF. The DNA for the CDR3 is TGTGCCAGCAGCCCGGACAGGATAAACACTGAAGCTTTCTTT. The rearrangement uses TRBV6-5 and TRBJ1-1; TRBD1 matches 7 bases. Germline CDR1 and CDR2: MNHEY and SVGAGI. The trim removed 6 bases at V and 2 bases at J, leaving 6 bases unmatched. The CDR3 consists of 14 residues.

The J gene is TRBJ1-2, the V gene TRBV6-1; D call uncertain. Trimming stripped 1 base from V and 2 bases from J, with 11 bases between. Germline loops: CDR1 MNHNS, CDR2 SASEGT. This CDR3 region has 15 residues. The CDR3 spells CASSEGAGYNYGYTF. The CDR3 nucleotides are TGTGCCAGCAGTGAAGGGGCAGGCTACAACTATGGCTACACCTTC.

This chain uses TRBV10-3 with TRBJ2-7, with D tentatively TRBD2 (5 bases). Germline CDR1 reads ENHRY; CDR2 reads SYGVKD. The CDR3 runs to 15 residues. The germline V and J ends were trimmed by 6 bases and 4 bases, with 19 bases remaining between them. This CDR3 is CAIRDPGSVGYEQYF. CDR3 coding DNA: TGTGCCATCAGGGATCCGGGGTCGGTAGGTTACGAGCAGTACTTC.

The rearrangement joins TRBV5-1 to TRBJ1-5; 8 bases fit TRBD1. CDR1 and CDR2 from the germline V gene are SGHRS and YFSETQ. V trimming: 4 bases; J trimming: 7 bases; junction bases outside the gene matches: 7. The CDR3 covers 14 residues. CDR3 sequence reads: CASSTTQGAQPQHF. CDR3 bases: TGCGCCAGCAGCACAACCCAGGGGGCCCAGCCCCAGCATTTT.

The V and J genes are TRBV29-1 and TRBJ1-1; 8 bases agree with TRBD1. This CDR3 region has 14 residues. CDR1 is SQVTM and CDR2 is ANQGSEA in the germline V gene. The J segment lost 0 bases and the V segment lost 7 bases, leaving 7 bases of the junction unmatched. CDR3 DNA: TGCAGCGCCGACAGGGGAGGGATGAACACTGAAGCTTTCTTT. It translates to CSADRGGMNTEAFF. The whole variable domain, filled in from reference TRBV29-1 and TRBJ1-1, reads SAVISQKPSRDICQRGTSLTIQCQVDSQVTMMFWYRQQPGQSLTLIATANQGSEATYESGFVIDKFPISRPNLTFSTLTVSNMSPEDSSIYLCSADRGGMNTEAFFGQGTRLTVV.

CDR3 nucleotide sequence: TGCGCCAGCAGCCAAGACCAGGGAGATACGCAGTATTTT. Translated: CASSQDQGDTQYF. The chain has TRBV4-1 and TRBJ2-3; weak D call: TRBD1 (5 bases). The CDR3 covers 13 residues. Germline CDR1 reads MGHRA; CDR2 reads YSYEKL. Trimming took off 0 bases at V and 5 bases at J, with 6 bases between the two ends.